This is a list of T cell receptor beta chains from one sample in a study of cytomegalovirus exposure and HLA in healthy donors. The assay was immunoSEQ multiplex PCR, and TCRdb's table has in-frame clones only and misses some. The repertoire holds roughly 150,000 clones, 70% to 90% seen once, with about 3.5% in the top ten. The sequenced sample was PBMCs. All receptors derive from a woman between 18 and 29 years old in good health and CMV-seropositive. Both conserved end residues are part of each CDR3. A D gene is named only where the DNA matches it firmly. A row's size may be missing; if present it is once, few, many or a size class.

V	size	J	D	DNA	CDR3
TRBV12-2	NA	TRBJ2-2	NA	TGTGCAACCCACGGGACTAGCGGGATTCCACCCCGCGGGGAGCTGTTTTTT	CATHGTSGIPPRGELFF
TRBV5-1	NA	TRBJ2-7	NA	TGCGCCAGCAGCTTGGTTGAGAATTCCTACGAGCAGTACTTC	CASSLVENSYEQYF
TRBV27	NA	TRBJ1-5	TRBD1	TGTGCCAGTCAGGACAGGGGCTCATATAGCAATCAGCCCCAGCATTTT	CASQDRGSYSNQPQHF
TRBV2	once	TRBJ2-7	TRBD2	TGTGCCAGCAGCAAGACTAGCGGGAGCTCCCACGAGCAGTACTTC	CASSKTSGSSHEQYF
TRBV7-2	NA	TRBJ1-3	NA	TGTGCCAGCAGCTTAGCGGGGACATCCGGAAACACCATATATTTT	CASSLAGTSGNTIYF
TRBV7-9	NA	TRBJ2-3	TRBD2	TGTGCCAGCAGCTTATTCGGGACTATATCGGATACGCAGTATTTT	CASSLFGTISDTQYF
TRBV6-6	NA	TRBJ1-5	TRBD1	TGTGCCAGCACCGTCGCCAACCGGGACAGGGTCCAGCCCCAGCATTTT	CASTVANRDRVQPQHF
TRBV5-1	NA	TRBJ1-5	NA	TGCGCCAGCAGCTTGGGAGGGAGGTCGGGAAATCAGCCCCAGCATTTT	CASSLGGRSGNQPQHF
TRBV7-2	few	TRBJ1-2	NA	TGTGCCAGCAGCTTAGGACAACTAGATGGCTACACCTTC	CASSLGQLDGYTF
TRBV27	NA	TRBJ1-1	NA	TGTGCCAGCAGTTTATTTGACAGACCTGAAGCTTTCTTT	CASSLFDRPEAFF
TRBV11-2	NA	TRBJ2-5	TRBD2	TGTGCCAGCAGCTTAACGGCGCGGGAGGAGTTTGAGACCCAGTACTTC	CASSLTAREEFETQYF
TRBV2	NA	TRBJ2-7	NA	TGTGCCAGCAGTGAATGGCGGTTGAGAAGCTCCTACGAGCAGTACTTC	CASSEWRLRSSYEQYF
TRBV14	few	TRBJ2-3	TRBD1	TGTGCCAGCAGTTTCCAAAGGGGGCGCACAGATACGCAGTATTTT	CASSFQRGRTDTQYF
TRBV30	NA	TRBJ1-1	TRBD1	TGTGCCTGGATTAGACAGGGGGCAGACACTGAAGCTTTCTTT	CAWIRQGADTEAFF
TRBV7-8	NA	TRBJ1-3	NA	TGTGCCAGCAGCCGTTCAGGGATGACTGGAAACACCATATATTTT	CASSRSGMTGNTIYF
TRBV2	few	TRBJ1-2	TRBD1	TGTGCCAGCAGGGACAGGGAGAACTATGGCTACACCTTC	CASRDRENYGYTF
TRBV11-3	NA	TRBJ2-5	NA	TGTGCCAGCAGCTCGAGAGCGGGCTCCCAAGAGACCCAGTACTTC	CASSSRAGSQETQYF
TRBV6-1	NA	TRBJ2-3	TRBD2	TGTGCCAGCAGTAGGCTAGCGGGATCAGGAGATACGCAGTATTTT	CASSRLAGSGDTQYF
TRBV5-6	NA	TRBJ2-5	TRBD1	TGTGCCAGCAGCCCCCCGGCAGGGGGCCAAGAGACCCAGTACTTC	CASSPPAGGQETQYF
TRBV7-3	NA	TRBJ2-2	TRBD1	TGTGCCAGCAGCTTAAGACAGGGTAGCACCGGGGAGCTGTTTTTT	CASSLRQGSTGELFF
TRBV7-9	NA	TRBJ1-1	TRBD1	TGTGCCAGCAGCGTAAGACAGGGAGTTAGCACTGAAGCTTTCTTT	CASSVRQGVSTEAFF
TRBV2	once	TRBJ1-3	NA	TGTGCCAGCAGCACTATCAGAACCTCTGGAAACACCATATATTTT	CASSTIRTSGNTIYF
TRBV11-2	NA	TRBJ2-7	TRBD2	TGTGCCAGCAGCTTAGAAAGGGGTAGCGGGAGGGTCGAGCAGTACTTC	CASSLERGSGRVEQYF
TRBV5-1	NA	TRBJ2-5	NA	TGCGCCAGCAGCCAGTTCCGACTTGAGCAGACCCAGTACTTC	CASSQFRLEQTQYF
TRBV28	NA	TRBJ1-1	NA	TGTGCCAGCAGCCACCCGGACAGGAACACTGAAGCTTTCTTT	CASSHPDRNTEAFF
TRBV5-1	NA	TRBJ2-3	TRBD2	TGCGCCAGCAGAAAGGGTCGGGGGGACACAGATACGCAGTATTTT	CASRKGRGDTDTQYF
TRBV11-3	NA	TRBJ2-6	TRBD1	TGTGCCAGCAGCATAGGGACAGCCTCTGGGGCCAACGTCCTGACTTTC	CASSIGTASGANVLTF
TRBV6-1	once	TRBJ2-1	TRBD1	TGTGCCAGCAGGAGGACAGGGCGGAATGAGCAGTTCTTC	CASRRTGRNEQFF
TRBV15	NA	TRBJ2-7	TRBD2	TGTGCCACCAGCAGACTTGCCGGAGCGGGAGCACTTTACGAGCAGTACTTC	CATSRLAGAGALYEQYF
TRBV7-2	NA	TRBJ2-3	TRBD2	TGTGCCAGCAGCCCCGGGAGCGGGGTCACAGATACGCAGTATTTT	CASSPGSGVTDTQYF
TRBV5-1	NA	TRBJ2-2	TRBD2	TGCGCCAGCAGCCAGGGACTACCTGACACCGGGGAGCTGTTTTTT	CASSQGLPDTGELFF
TRBV6-5	NA	TRBJ2-7	TRBD2	TGTGCCAGCAGTCAACTAGCGGGAGGTTCCTACGAGCAGTACTTC	CASSQLAGGSYEQYF
TRBV19	NA	TRBJ1-1	NA	TGTGCCAGTAAATGGGGAGGGATGAACACTGAAGCTTTCTTT	CASKWGGMNTEAFF
TRBV15	NA	TRBJ2-5	TRBD2	TGTGCCACCAGCAGAGGGGTCGGTACTAGCGTTATGACCCAGTACTTC	CATSRGVGTSVMTQYF
TRBV4-1	once	TRBJ1-4	NA	TGCGCCAGCAGCCAAGACAGGGCAGCAACTAATGAAAAACTGTTTTTT	CASSQDRAATNEKLFF
TRBV5-4	NA	TRBJ2-2	TRBD1	TGTGCCAGCAGCGCAGGGGGCGCGAACACCGGGGAGCTGTTTTTT	CASSAGGANTGELFF
TRBV7-9	NA	TRBJ2-7	TRBD2	TGTGCCAGCAGCTTAGTGGCGGGAGGCGACTACGAGCAGTACTTC	CASSLVAGGDYEQYF
TRBV6-1	few	TRBJ1-4	TRBD1	TGTGCCAGCAGTGAATCCTTGGACAGGGGTGGAAAACTGTTTTTT	CASSESLDRGGKLFF
TRBV6-5	few	TRBJ2-7	NA	TGTGCCAGCACTTCGGACAGCTCCTACGAGCAGTACTTC	CASTSDSSYEQYF
TRBV6-1	once	TRBJ2-7	TRBD1	TGTGCCAGCAGTCCAACAGGGGGCGACTTGGGCGAGCAGTACTTC	CASSPTGGDLGEQYF
TRBV6-5	NA	TRBJ1-1	NA	TGTGCCAGCAGCCTAACAGGTAACACTGAAGCTTTCTTT	CASSLTGNTEAFF
TRBV9	NA	TRBJ2-1	NA	TGTGCCAGCAGCCTCAGTTCGGGACTCCCCAGAGATGAGCAGTTCTTC	CASSLSSGLPRDEQFF
TRBV11-3	NA	TRBJ2-1	TRBD2	TGTGCCAGCAGCTTGGAACCGGGACTAGCGCAGTTCTTC	CASSLEPGLAQFF
TRBV9	NA	TRBJ2-7	NA	TGTGCCAGCAGCGTAGCGGGGACAAACTACGAGCAGTACTTC	CASSVAGTNYEQYF
TRBV10-3	NA	TRBJ2-7	TRBD2	TGTGCCATCAGCCCGGGACTAGCGGGCTACGAGCAGTACTTC	CAISPGLAGYEQYF
TRBV5-1	NA	TRBJ1-2	NA	TGCGCCAGCAGCTTGGCCGGGTATGGCTACACCTTC	CASSLAGYGYTF
TRBV7-9	NA	TRBJ1-1	TRBD1	TGTGCCAGCAGCTTAAGGCAGGGGGCGACTGAAGCTTTCTTT	CASSLRQGATEAFF
TRBV11-3	NA	TRBJ2-3	TRBD1	TGTGCCAGCAGCTTCGAGGACAGGGATACGCAGTATTTT	CASSFEDRDTQYF
TRBV7-3	NA	TRBJ2-5	TRBD2	TGTGCCAGCAGCCCGACTAGCAGCGGAATGGAGACCCAGTACTTC	CASSPTSSGMETQYF
TRBV2	few	TRBJ2-7	TRBD2	TGTGCCAGCACCGAACTAGCGGGAGGGCCCTACGAGCAGTACTTC	CASTELAGGPYEQYF
TRBV5-1	once	TRBJ2-5	TRBD2	TGCGCCAGCGCACTAGCGGTCCAAGAGACCCAGTACTTC	CASALAVQETQYF
TRBV30	NA	TRBJ2-7	NA	TGTGCCTGGAGTGTACTAAACGAGCAGTACTTC	CAWSVLNEQYF
TRBV5-6	NA	TRBJ2-7	NA	TGTGCCAGCAGCATGAGCTCCTACGAGCAGTACTTC	CASSMSSYEQYF
TRBV29-1	few	TRBJ1-1	TRBD1	TGCAGTTTCAGGGGGCAGAACACTGAAGCTTTCTTT	CSFRGQNTEAFF
TRBV18	NA	TRBJ2-7	NA	TGTGCCAGCTCACCAAGGGGACAAAGCTACGAGCAGTACTTC	CASSPRGQSYEQYF
TRBV12-5	NA	TRBJ1-1	NA	TGTGCTAGTGGTTTGGTAACGGTGGCGGGGATGAACACTGAAGCTTTCTTT	CASGLVTVAGMNTEAFF
TRBV28	NA	TRBJ2-7	TRBD2	TGTGCCAGCAGCGGGAGCGGGGGCGAGCAGTACTTC	CASSGSGGEQYF